The 27 T cell receptor beta chains given below trace back to one sample, sequenced in a study of blood T cell repertoires in COVID-19. The method was immunoSEQ multiplex PCR; TCRdb's version includes in-frame clones alone and lacks a portion of them. The sample holds roughly 100,000 clones, more than 70% seen once. Sequencing was done on a sample of peripheral blood. These receptors were collected from a human donor in a cohort sampled during active COVID-19.

The chain couples TRBV29-1 to TRBJ1-5; TRBD1 agrees at 7 bases. Germline-derived CDR1 and CDR2 are SQVTM and ANQGSEA. J was trimmed by 5 bases and V by 7 bases; bases with no gene match: 8. The CDR3 spans 13 residues. The chain's CDR3 is CSGATGVDQPQHF. The DNA of the CDR3 is TGCAGCGGAGCAACAGGGGTCGATCAGCCCCAGCATTTT.

V gene TRBV6-2 or TRBV6-3 combines with J gene TRBJ2-7; no definite D call. Deletions cut 5 bases from V and 0 bases from J, with 5 bases between. The CDR3 extends over 12 amino acids. Germline CDR1 and CDR2: MNHEY and SVGEGT. For the CDR3, the DNA is TGTGCCAGCAGTGTCAGCTCCTACGAGCAGTACTTC. Protein product: CASSVSSYEQYF.

The chain uses TRBV29-1 and TRBJ2-5, with 7 bases matching TRBD1. Germline CDR1 is SQVTM and CDR2 is ANQGSEA. The CDR3 is 14 amino acids. After removal of 3 bases from V and 3 bases from J, the junction contained 7 bases not matched to a gene. Here the CDR3 reads CSVDFYGTEETQYF. CDR3 nucleotide sequence: TGCAGCGTTGACTTTTATGGGACAGAAGAGACCCAGTACTTC.

The V gene is TRBV11-2, the J gene TRBJ2-2, with D tentatively TRBD1 (6 bases). This CDR3 spans 15 amino acids. The germline V gene has CDR1 SGHAT and CDR2 FQNNGV. With 1 base removed from V and 4 bases from J, the gap between germline ends came to 10 bases. CDR3: CASSLVAGATGELFF. CDR3 sequence (DNA): TGTGCCAGCAGCTTAGTGGCAGGGGCCACCGGGGAGCTGTTTTTT. Supplemented by reference TRBV11-2 and TRBJ2-2, the full variable domain reads EAGVAQSPRYKIIEKRQSVAFWCNPISGHATLYWYQQILGQGPKLLIQFQNNGVVDDSQLPKDRFSAERLKGVDSTLKIQPAKLEDSAVYLCASSLVAGATGELFFGEGSRLTVL.

V gene TRBV9 combines with J gene TRBJ1-4, with 7 positions matching TRBD1. This CDR3 is built from 16 residues. In germline, CDR1 is SGDLS, CDR2 YYNGEE. The V gene end was trimmed by 4 bases and the J gene end by 2 bases; junction bases not matched to a gene: 8. The CDR3 is CASSRGGGPTNEKLFF. The DNA for the CDR3 is TGTGCCAGCAGCCGCGGAGGGGGCCCCACTAATGAAAAACTGTTTTTT. Full variable domain (outside the CDR3, taken from reference TRBV9 and TRBJ1-4): DSGVTQTPKHLITATGQRVTLRCSPRSGDLSVYWYQQSLDQGLQFLIQYYNGEERAKGNILERFSAQQFPDLHSELNLSSLELGDSALYFCASSRGGGPTNEKLFFGSGTQLSVL.

The chain joins TRBV29-1 to TRBJ1-4, with 8 positions matching TRBD1. The CDR3 spans 14 residues. Germline loops: CDR1 SQVTM, CDR2 ANQGSEA. The V segment lost 7 bases and the J segment 2 bases; nucleotides outside the gene matches: 6. CDR3 sequence reads: CSGTTGDTNEKLFF. DNA for the CDR3: TGCAGCGGGACGACAGGGGACACTAATGAAAAACTGTTTTTT.

Only one count was recorded for this clone. The CDR3 DNA reads TGTGCCAGTACAGTGGAGGCCTTCTCCTACGAGCAGTACTTC. Its translation is CASTVEAFSYEQYF. The chain combines TRBV2 with TRBJ2-7; tentative D call: TRBD2 (5 bases). V was shortened by 9 bases and J by 0 bases, with 15 bases between the two germline ends. In germline, CDR1 is SNHLY, CDR2 FYNNEI. The CDR3 has 14 amino acids.

For the CDR3, the DNA is TGCGCCAGCAGCCAAGATCCCAGGCATAATCAGCCCCAGCATTTT. This sequence encodes CASSQDPRHNQPQHF. The rearrangement joins TRBV4-3 to TRBJ1-5; unclear D gene. The length of the CDR3 is 15 residues. V dropped 0 bases and J dropped 4 bases, with 10 bases sitting between them. CDR1 and CDR2 (germline): LGHNA, YSLEER.

This chain joins TRBV3-1 (or the pseudogene TRBV3-2) and TRBJ1-4; D unresolved. V was trimmed by 2 bases and J by 0 bases, leaving 4 bases between them. Germline assignment: CDR1 LGHDT and CDR2 YNNKEL (reference sequence). This CDR3 has 14 amino acids. The CDR3 DNA follows: TGTGCCAGCAGCCAACTTGCAACTAATGAAAAACTGTTTTTT. It codes for CASSQLATNEKLFF.

The chain links TRBV12-5 to TRBJ1-5; 7 nucleotides match TRBD1. Unmatched junction bases numbered 25, after V lost 7 bases and J lost 7 bases. This CDR3 is built from 19 residues. Looked up from germline, CDR1 is LGHNT and CDR2 is FRNRAP. CDR3 in amino acids: CASALGAGGSGVRGQPQHF. In DNA, the CDR3 is TGTGCTAGTGCCCTGGGGGCAGGGGGATCAGGAGTAAGGGGGCAGCCCCAGCATTTT.

The rearrangement links TRBV19 to TRBJ2-1; D is ambiguous. The germline CDR1 and CDR2 sequences are LNHDA and SQIVND (reference sequence). V was trimmed by 3 bases and J by 7 bases, leaving 19 bases between them. This CDR3 region has 16 residues. In nucleotides, the CDR3 is TGTGCCAGTAGTATTCATAAAACGTTACCTCGGAATGAGCAGTTCTTC. It is translated as CASSIHKTLPRNEQFF. Using reference TRBV19 and TRBJ2-1 for the parts outside the CDR3, the full variable domain is DGGITQSPKYLFRKEGQNVTLSCEQNLNHDAMYWYRQDPGQGLRLIYYSQIVNDFQKGDIAEGYSVSREKKESFPLTVTSAQKNPTAFYLCASSIHKTLPRNEQFFGPGTRLTVL.

The chain recombines TRBV19 with TRBJ2-7, with 8 positions matching TRBD2. Germline trimming cut 3 bases from V and 2 bases from J; bases unmatched to any gene: 6. The germline gives CDR1 LNHDA, CDR2 SQIVND (reference sequence). CDR3 size: 15 residues. The CDR3 loop is CASSIERELTYEQYF. CDR3 coding DNA: TGTGCCAGTAGTATCGAGCGGGAGCTAACCTACGAGCAGTACTTC.

V usage is TRBV15 and J usage is TRBJ2-7, with TRBD2 matching over 7 bases. Germline V lookup: CDR1 LNHNV, CDR2 YYDKDF (reference sequence). The CDR3 consists of 15 residues. The trim removed 1 base at V and 5 bases at J, leaving 8 bases unmatched. CDR3 DNA sequence: TGTGCCACCAGCAGAGTGACTAGCCGGGGGGACGAGCAGTACTTC. It encodes CATSRVTSRGDEQYF.

The CDR3: CASRGQKGAEAFF. DNA for the CDR3: TGCGCCAGCAGGGGACAGAAGGGGGCTGAAGCTTTCTTT. The chain is built from TRBV10-1 and TRBJ1-1; 7 nucleotides match TRBD1. The CDR3 has 13 residues. V lost 6 bases and J lost 6; bases outside the gene matches: 7. CDR1 WNHNN and CDR2 SYGVQD come from the germline V gene (reference sequence).

This clone was counted only a few times. The V call is TRBV7-9, the J call TRBJ2-3, with 12 bases identical to TRBD2. Germline assignment: CDR1 SEHNR and CDR2 FQNEAQ (reference sequence). This CDR3 region has 14 residues. V was clipped by 5 bases and J by 4 bases; unmatched bases: 1. This CDR3 reads CASSGTSGSDTQYF. In nucleotides, the CDR3 is TGTGCCAGCAGCGGGACTAGCGGGTCAGATACGCAGTATTTT.

Written as DNA, the CDR3 is TGTGCCAGCAGTTCACTAGCGGGAGGGCTAGAGACCCAGTACTTC. This translates into CASSSLAGGLETQYF. The chain recombines TRBV27 with TRBJ2-5; 13 bases agree with TRBD2. After removal of 4 bases from V and 4 bases from J, the junction contained 3 bases not matched to a gene. This CDR3 is 15 amino acids long. Germline values: CDR1 MNHEY, CDR2 SMNVEV (reference sequence).

The CDR3 DNA is TGTGCCAGCAGTTTTGTAGGCCCCCAGGTGGGTGAGCAGTTCTTC. Its translation is CASSFVGPQVGEQFF. The chain employs TRBV28 and TRBJ2-1; D gene uncertain. CDR1 is MDHEN, CDR2 SYDVKM, per germline. V gave up 3 bases and J gave up 9 bases, with 18 bases separating them. The CDR3 has 15 amino acids.

The gene calls are TRBV4-2 and TRBJ1-2, with 10 bases identical to TRBD1. CDR3 size: 16 residues. J was trimmed by 3 bases and V by 0 bases; bases with no gene match: 4. Germline values: CDR1 LGHNA, CDR2 YNFKEQ. The CDR3 reads CASSQEAGTGDYGYTF. DNA of the CDR3: TGTGCCAGCAGCCAAGAGGCCGGGACAGGGGACTATGGCTACACCTTC.

This sequence joins TRBV28 and TRBJ2-5, with D possibly being TRBD1 (5 bases). Between the trimmed V and J ends, which lost 7 bases and 3 bases, there was a span of 12 bases. The CDR3 is 13 residues long. CDR1 and CDR2 from the germline V gene are MDHEN and SYDVKM. CDR3 sequence (DNA): TGTGCCAGCACTTCAGGGATCGAAGAGACCCAGTACTTC. Amino acid sequence: CASTSGIEETQYF. Full variable domain (outside the CDR3, taken from reference TRBV28 and TRBJ2-5): DVKVTQSSRYLVKRTGEKVFLECVQDMDHENMFWYRQDPGLGLRLIYFSYDVKMKEKGDIPEGYSVSREKKERFSLILESASTNQTSMYLCASTSGIEETQYFGPGTRLLVL.

This chain uses TRBV4-3 with TRBJ2-6; D remains ambiguous. CDR3 length: 16 residues. V lost 1 base and J lost 2, with 9 bases in between. Germline loops: CDR1 LGHNA, CDR2 YSLEER. The CDR3 region has the DNA TGCGCCAGCAGCCAAGTCAGTGGTACTGGGGCCAACGTCCTGACTTTC. This gives the protein CASSQVSGTGANVLTF.

A few counts support this clone. The chain is built from TRBV2 and TRBJ2-7; D unclear. V was cut by 6 bases and J by 1 base, with 16 bases left in between. There are 15 residues in the CDR3. The germline V gene has CDR1 SNHLY and CDR2 FYNNEI. CDR3 sequence reads: CASRTNPLLSYEQYF. The CDR3 DNA reads TGTGCCAGCAGAACCAACCCACTACTTTCCTACGAGCAGTACTTC.

V gene TRBV5-1 combines with J gene TRBJ1-5, with D possibly being TRBD1 (5 bases). The germline gives CDR1 SGHRS, CDR2 YFSETQ. The CDR3 covers 14 residues. The V end lost 0 bases, the J end lost 1 base, and 5 bases lay between the germline ends. The CDR3 DNA reads as TGCGCCAGCAGCTTGGGACAGAGCAATCAGCCCCAGCATTTT. It is translated as CASSLGQSNQPQHF.

The gene calls are TRBV5-1 and TRBJ2-7; TRBD2 agrees at 7 bases. Per the germline V gene, CDR1 is SGHRS and CDR2 is YFSETQ. This CDR3 contains 15 residues. The V segment lost 5 bases and the J segment 4 bases; nucleotides outside the gene matches: 12. CDR3 region: CASRVGLAAEYEQYF. As DNA, the CDR3 is TGCGCCAGCAGGGTTGGTCTAGCGGCTGAATACGAGCAGTACTTC.

V and J are TRBV19 and TRBJ2-1; 10 bases agree with TRBD2. The CDR3 is made up of 16 amino acids. Looked up from germline, CDR1 is LNHDA and CDR2 is SQIVND (reference sequence). V dropped 5 bases and J dropped 7; count of bases not matched to a gene: 11. The DNA of the CDR3 is TGTGCCAGTAGTGCAATAGCGGGAGGAGGAATTAATGAGCAGTTCTTC. Protein sequence: CASSAIAGGGINEQFF. Based on the CDR3 plus reference TRBV19 and TRBJ2-1, the full variable domain is DGGITQSPKYLFRKEGQNVTLSCEQNLNHDAMYWYRQDPGQGLRLIYYSQIVNDFQKGDIAEGYSVSREKKESFPLTVTSAQKNPTAFYLCASSAIAGGGINEQFFGPGTRLTVL.

The V call is TRBV9, the J call TRBJ2-3; the D is unclear. The CDR3 runs to 14 residues. V lost 2 bases, J lost 0 bases, and 7 bases lay in between. The germline V gene has CDR1 SGDLS and CDR2 YYNGEE. Here the CDR3 DNA reads TGTGCCAGCAGCGTTGACACGAGCACAGATACGCAGTATTTT. This sequence encodes CASSVDTSTDTQYF.

The chain is built from TRBV5-1 and TRBJ1-1, with 7 bases lining up with TRBD1. J gave up 4 bases and V 5 bases, and 5 bases lay outside the gene matches. Germline CDR1 reads SGHRS; CDR2 reads YFSETQ. The CDR3 is made up of 13 amino acids. In DNA form, the CDR3 reads TGCGCCAGCAGTCCAAGGGGGCTCACTGAAGCTTTCTTT. Its translation: CASSPRGLTEAFF.

This clone occurred once. This rearrangement joins TRBV24-1 to TRBJ1-1, with D uncertain. Germline values: CDR1 KGHDR, CDR2 SFDVKD. The V and J ends lost 3 bases and 4 bases respectively, with 8 bases between them. This CDR3 is 13 amino acids long. The CDR3 DNA reads as TGTGCCACCAGTGATAAAGCGGGCACTGAAGCTTTCTTT. Protein product: CATSDKAGTEAFF.